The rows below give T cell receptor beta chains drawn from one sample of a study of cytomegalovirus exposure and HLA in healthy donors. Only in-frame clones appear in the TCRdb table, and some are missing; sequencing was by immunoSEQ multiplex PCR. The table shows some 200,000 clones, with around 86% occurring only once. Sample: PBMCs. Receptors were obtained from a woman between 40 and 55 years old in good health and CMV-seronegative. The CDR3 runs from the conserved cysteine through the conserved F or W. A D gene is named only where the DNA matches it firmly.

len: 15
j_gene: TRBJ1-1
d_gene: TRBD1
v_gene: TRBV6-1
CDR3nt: TGTGCCAGCAGTTTAACCGGGACAGTGTACACTGAAGCTTTCTTT
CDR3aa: CASSLTGTVYTEAFF

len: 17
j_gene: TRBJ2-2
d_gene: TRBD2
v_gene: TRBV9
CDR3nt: TGTGCCAGCAGCGCAACTAGCGGGAGAGAGAACACCGGGGAGCTGTTTTTT
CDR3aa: CASSATSGRENTGELFF

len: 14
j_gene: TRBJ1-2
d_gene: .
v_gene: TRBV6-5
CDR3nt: TGTGCCAGCAGTTACGGGAGAGGATGGCATGGCTACACCTTC
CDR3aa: CASSYGRGWHGYTF

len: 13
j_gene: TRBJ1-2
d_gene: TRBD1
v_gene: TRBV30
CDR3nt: TGTGCCTGGAAGCGACAGGGTAGTAATGGCTACACCTTC
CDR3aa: CAWKRQGSNGYTF

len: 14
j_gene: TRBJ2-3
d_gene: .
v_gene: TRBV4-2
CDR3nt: TGTGCCAGCAGCCAAGAGCGGTACACAGATACGCAGTATTTT
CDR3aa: CASSQERYTDTQYF

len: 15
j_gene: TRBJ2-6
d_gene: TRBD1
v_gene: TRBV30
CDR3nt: TGTGCCTGGAGAGGACAGGGTTCTGGGGCCAACGTCCTGACTTTC
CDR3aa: CAWRGQGSGANVLTF

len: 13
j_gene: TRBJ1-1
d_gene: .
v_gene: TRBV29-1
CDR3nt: TGCAGCGTTTGGGGGGAGCGCATCACTGAAGCTTTCTTT
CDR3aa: CSVWGERITEAFF

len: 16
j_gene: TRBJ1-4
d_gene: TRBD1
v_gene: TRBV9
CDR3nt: TGTGCCAGCAGCGTAGGCGGGACAGGGGTAGACGAAAAACTGTTTTTT
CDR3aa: CASSVGGTGVDEKLFF

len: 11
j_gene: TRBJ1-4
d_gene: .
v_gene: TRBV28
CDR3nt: TGTGCCAGCACCGGGGGAGAAAAACTGTTTTTT
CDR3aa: CASTGGEKLFF

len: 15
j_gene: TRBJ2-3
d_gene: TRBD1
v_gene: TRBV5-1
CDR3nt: TGCGCCAGCAGCGTCGGGACAGGGGGAGCAGATACGCAGTATTTT
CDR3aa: CASSVGTGGADTQYF

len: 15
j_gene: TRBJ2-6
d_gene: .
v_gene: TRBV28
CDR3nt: TGTGCCAGCAGTTTTAGGGGATCTGGGGCCAACGTCCTGACTTTC
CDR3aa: CASSFRGSGANVLTF

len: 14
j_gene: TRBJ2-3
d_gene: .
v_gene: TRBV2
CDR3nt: TGTGCCAGCAGTGGTCTAGTATCCGTCTACAGGGCCCCTTTT
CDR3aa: CASSGLVSVYRAPF

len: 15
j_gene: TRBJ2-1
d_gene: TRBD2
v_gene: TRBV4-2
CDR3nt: TGTGCCAGCAGCCAGAGGCTAGCGGGGACCAATGAGCAGTTCTTC
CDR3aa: CASSQRLAGTNEQFF

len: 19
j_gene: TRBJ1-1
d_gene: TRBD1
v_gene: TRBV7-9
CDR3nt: TGTGCCAGCAGCTCCACCGATATAACAGGGGGCGCGAAGAGCACTGAAGCTTTCTTT
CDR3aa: CASSSTDITGGAKSTEAFF

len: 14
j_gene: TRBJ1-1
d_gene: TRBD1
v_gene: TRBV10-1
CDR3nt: TGCGCCAGCAGCGGTGGACAGGGGGACACTGAAGCTTTCTTT
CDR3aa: CASSGGQGDTEAFF

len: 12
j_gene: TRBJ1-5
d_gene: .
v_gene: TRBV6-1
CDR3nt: TGTGCCAGCAGTGTCTCCGATCAGCCCCAGCATTTT
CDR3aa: CASSVSDQPQHF

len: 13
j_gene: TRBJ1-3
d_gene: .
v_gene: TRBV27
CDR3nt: TGTGCCAGCAGTTCCCTATCTGGAAACACCATATATTTT
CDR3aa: CASSSLSGNTIYF

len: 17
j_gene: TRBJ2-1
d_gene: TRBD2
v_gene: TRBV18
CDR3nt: TGTGCCAGCTCACCTGACCCGTACCCGGGAGGCATCGGTGAGCAGTTCTTC
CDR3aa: CASSPDPYPGGIGEQFF